Following are 19 T cell receptor beta chains from one sample sequenced in a study of early T cells in non-severe SARS-CoV-2 infection. TCRdb re-derived calls from the 5' RACE reads in MiXCR, one entry per CDR3 protein. The top ten clones hold about 3.3% of a sample with over 55,000 distinct CDR3 sequences, about 8% of them seen once. Sequencing was carried out using whole blood. Receptors were obtained from an adult who was a healthcare worker with PCR-confirmed SARS-CoV-2 infection or an uninfected control (not recorded which).

Only a few counts were recorded for this clonotype. The V gene is TRBV29-1, the J gene TRBJ2-3, with D possibly being TRBD2 (6 bases). CDR1 is SQVTM and CDR2 is ANQGSEA in the germline V gene. The CDR3 is made up of 14 amino acids. The V and J ends lost 1 base and 4 bases respectively, with 12 bases between them. The CDR3 sequence: CSVEGGNGADTQYF. CDR3 nucleotide sequence: TGCAGCGTTGAAGGCGGGAACGGGGCAGATACGCAGTATTTT.

This clonotype was detected ten times or more. V is TRBV28 and J is TRBJ2-3; 9 bases fit TRBD2. J was trimmed by 5 bases and V by 7 bases; bases with no gene match: 7. The CDR3 is 14 amino acids. From germline, CDR1 is MDHEN and CDR2 SYDVKM. The CDR3 nucleotides are TGTGCCAGCAAGGCGGGAGGGGCGGGAGATACGCAGTATTTT. Translated: CASKAGGAGDTQYF.

The chain employs TRBV7-2 and TRBJ1-3, with 7 bases matching TRBD1. There are 15 residues in the CDR3. V shed 0 bases, J shed 4 bases, and the junction held 3 bases outside the gene matches. CDR1 and CDR2 (germline): SGHTA, FQGNSA. The CDR3 sequence is CASSLAQGGGNTIYF. The CDR3 DNA is TGTGCCAGCAGCTTAGCGCAGGGGGGAGGAAACACCATATATTTT.

This clonotype is classed as medium-sized (0.01 to 0.1%). The rearrangement uses TRBV6-1 and TRBJ2-1, with TRBD1 matching over 9 bases. Germline CDR1 MNHNS, CDR2 SASEGT. The CDR3 has 16 residues. V shed 6 bases and J 1 base; nucleotides not matched to a gene: 7. CDR3 sequence reads: CASRGPGTGSYNEQFF. The CDR3 DNA reads TGTGCCAGCAGGGGCCCCGGGACAGGGTCCTACAATGAGCAGTTCTTC.

This clonotype was seen ten or more times. V usage is TRBV28 and J usage is TRBJ1-5, with 7 bases lining up with TRBD1. Germline CDR1 is MDHEN and CDR2 is SYDVKM. Unmatched junction bases numbered 7, after V lost 11 bases and J lost 3 bases. The length of the CDR3 is 13 residues. The CDR3 protein is CAVRTGLNQPQHF. The CDR3 DNA reads TGTGCCGTTCGGACAGGCCTCAATCAGCCCCAGCATTTT.

Only a few counts were recorded for this clonotype. The V call is TRBV7-3, the J call TRBJ2-1; no clear D gene. CDR1 is SGHTA and CDR2 is FQGTGA in the germline V gene. V shed 4 bases and J shed 7 bases, with 14 bases lying between them. The length of the CDR3 is 14 residues. CDR3 sequence (DNA): TGTGCCAGCAGCTCCGGACCTACGGATAATGAGCAGTTCTTC. Translating it yields CASSSGPTDNEQFF.

The table lists this clonotype with many counts. V and J are TRBV30 and TRBJ2-2, with a tentative D call TRBD1 (5 bases). The germline V gene encodes CDR1 GTSNPN and CDR2 SVGIG (reference sequence). The CDR3 is 13 residues long. Trimming stripped 2 bases from V and 7 bases from J, with 11 bases between. The CDR3 DNA reads TGTGCCTGGAGTTTGCAGGGAAACGGGGAGCTGTTTTTT. It is translated as CAWSLQGNGELFF.

This clonotype has a count of ten or more. This rearrangement joins TRBV30 to TRBJ2-5; TRBD2 might be the D (5 bases). CDR1 and CDR2 from the germline V gene are GTSNPN and SVGIG (reference sequence). The CDR3 extends over 12 amino acids. V lost 3 bases to trimming and J lost 2 bases, with 7 bases between them. In DNA form, the CDR3 reads TGTGCCTGGAGGGGCGGGCAAGAGACCCAGTACTTC. Its protein product is CAWRGGQETQYF.

This clonotype has more than one count but fewer than ten. This chain links TRBV5-4 with TRBJ2-3; perhaps TRBD2 as D (7 bases). V shed 4 bases and J shed 0 bases, with 12 bases lying between them. The CDR3 length is 15 residues. Germline V gives CDR1 SGHNT, CDR2 YYREEE (reference sequence). The CDR3 here is CASSEGGLSTDTQYF. In DNA, the CDR3 is TGTGCCAGCAGCGAGGGGGGACTAAGCACAGATACGCAGTATTTT.

This clonotype occurred many times. The CDR3 reads CASSLGASGSYNEQFF. The CDR3 DNA sequence: TGTGCCAGCAGCCTAGGAGCTAGCGGGAGCTACAATGAGCAGTTCTTC. The chain recombines TRBV12-3 or TRBV12-4 with TRBJ2-1; 10 nucleotides agree with TRBD2. The CDR3 runs to 16 residues. Trimming took 6 bases from V and 3 from J; bases not matched to a gene: 8.

This clonotype turned up a few times. The chain uses TRBV20-1 and TRBJ1-2; no firm D call. Trimming pared 5 bases from V and 2 bases from J, leaving 12 bases between. The CDR3 sequence is 13 residues long. The germline gives CDR1 DFQATT, CDR2 SNEGSKA (reference sequence). The CDR3: CSAERRLNYGYTF. For the CDR3, the DNA is TGCAGTGCTGAAAGGCGACTAAACTATGGCTACACCTTC.

This clonotype was seen more than once but under ten times. This chain uses TRBV9 with TRBJ2-5; TRBD2 aligns across 10 bases. The CDR3 has 17 amino acids. The trim removed 0 bases at V and 4 bases at J, leaving 9 bases unmatched. CDR1 SGDLS and CDR2 YYNGEE come from the germline V gene. In DNA form, the CDR3 reads TGTGCCAGCAGCGTAGGGGCTAGCGGGAGTGCTCTAGAGACCCAGTACTTC. This sequence encodes CASSVGASGSALETQYF.

This clonotype was picked up many times. The V call is TRBV2, the J call TRBJ2-2; TRBD1 aligns across 7 bases. The CDR3 contains 14 residues. The germline V gene has CDR1 SNHLY and CDR2 FYNNEI. V lost 6 bases to trimming and J lost 5 bases; unmatched junction nucleotides: 6. The chain's CDR3 is CASRGQITTGELFF. CDR3 DNA sequence: TGTGCCAGCAGGGGACAGATAACTACCGGGGAGCTGTTTTTT.

The rearrangement links TRBV9 to TRBJ2-1; 8 bases align to TRBD2. The V segment lost 3 bases and the J segment 7 bases; nucleotides outside the gene matches: 9. The CDR3 totals 15 residues. Germline values: CDR1 SGDLS, CDR2 YYNGEE. The CDR3 bases are TGTGCCAGCAGCGGACTTAGCGGGGCGGAGAATGAGCAGTTCTTC. Amino acid sequence: CASSGLSGAENEQFF.

This clonotype turned up a few times. The chain uses TRBV7-9 and TRBJ2-1, with D unclear. Per the germline V gene, CDR1 is SEHNR and CDR2 is FQNEAQ (reference sequence). The CDR3 extends over 12 amino acids. With 5 bases removed from V and 10 bases from J, the gap between germline ends came to 12 bases. The CDR3 coding sequence is TGTGCCAGCAGCCCTTCCTCGAGCGAGCAGTTCTTC. Protein: CASSPSSSEQFF.

This clonotype has a handful of counts. The V gene is TRBV20-1, the J gene TRBJ2-3; D gene ambiguous. The CDR3 totals 13 residues. Germline V gene lookup returns CDR1 DFQATT and CDR2 SNEGSKA (reference sequence). The ends were cut back, 6 bases at V and 2 bases at J, with 12 bases in the middle. CDR3 DNA sequence: TGCAGTGCCGAAGGCCGGTCCACAGATACGCAGTATTTT. This translates into CSAEGRSTDTQYF.

This clonotype has at least ten counts. At one end the junction does not follow the germline gene, possibly because of a read error. The chain has TRBV2 and TRBJ2-3; 10 bases are shared with TRBD2. In germline, CDR1 is SNHLY, CDR2 FYNNEI. The CDR3 loop spans 15 amino acids. The CDR3 nucleotides are TGTGCCAGCAGTGAAGAGCTAGCGGGAGAAGATACACAGTATTTT. It encodes CASSEELAGEDTQYF.

Ten or more counts support this clonotype. One end of the junction fails to match germline, which may point to a read error. This sequence joins TRBV7-8 and TRBJ2-1, with D tentatively TRBD1 or TRBD2 (6 bases each). Looked up from germline, CDR1 is SGHVS and CDR2 is FQNEAQ. The CDR3 is 13 residues long. The chain's CDR3 is CPRGAPYYNEQFF. The CDR3 nucleotides read TGCCCGAGGGGGGCACCCTACTACAATGAGCAGTTCTTC.

The chain is built from TRBV2 and TRBJ1-4; D gene ambiguous. CDR3 size: 14 residues. The germline gives CDR1 SNHLY, CDR2 FYNNEI. V lost 5 bases and J lost 0, with 7 bases in between. The DNA for the CDR3 is TGTGCCAGCAGTTACCTTGCAACTAATGAAAAACTGTTTTTT. Amino acids: CASSYLATNEKLFF.